This is a list of T cell receptor beta chains from one sample in a study of blood T cell repertoires in COVID-19. Method: immunoSEQ multiplex PCR; TCRdb's copy keeps in-frame clones and lacks some. Of under 500,000 clones detected, about 85% appear once; the ten largest clones hold under 2.5%. Material for sequencing was PBMCs or T cells enriched from blood (not recorded which). All receptors derive from a woman aged 18-30 years with acute COVID-19. Each CDR3 is given with its conserved first and last residue. D genes are given only for firm matches. Rows give clone size only sometimes, using once, few, many, or a class for an expanded clone.

d_call j_call v_call clone_size cdr3_aa cdr3_nt
TRBD2 TRBJ2-1 TRBV4-2 NA CASSQPSGREYNEQFF TGTGCCAGCAGCCAACCGAGCGGGAGGGAGTACAATGAGCAGTTCTTC
TRBD2 TRBJ2-1 TRBV3-1/TRBV3-2 NA CASSQDTALAGLQFF TGTGCCAGCAGCCAAGATACGGCACTAGCGGGGCTTCAGTTCTTC
NA TRBJ2-7 TRBV5-1 NA CASSSKPGHSYEQYF TGCGCCAGCAGCTCAAAGCCGGGACACAGCTACGAGCAGTACTTC
TRBD2 TRBJ2-1 TRBV19 NA CASSPRRGTSYNEQFF TGTGCCAGTAGTCCAAGGCGGGGGACCTCCTACAATGAGCAGTTCTTC
TRBD1 TRBJ1-5 TRBV11-2 NA CASSGERDRGDQPQHF TGTGCCAGCAGCGGAGAGAGAGACAGGGGAGATCAGCCCCAGCATTTT
TRBD1 TRBJ1-3 TRBV4-1 once CASSQPQRDRLNTIYF TGCGCCAGCAGCCAACCCCAGCGGGACAGGCTAAACACCATATATTTT
TRBD1 TRBJ1-2 TRBV9 NA CASSPRGTGGADGYTF TGTGCCAGCAGCCCACGCGGCACAGGGGGCGCGGATGGCTACACCTTC
NA TRBJ1-6 TRBV10-1 few CASKGDTDNSPLHF TGCGCCAGCAAGGGGGACACAGATAATTCACCCCTCCACTTT
NA TRBJ1-5 TRBV5-1 once CASSPGPNQPQHF TGCGCCAGCAGCCCAGGGCCCAATCAGCCCCAGCATTTT
TRBD1 TRBJ1-5 TRBV7-9 NA CASSWTGDNQPQHF TGTGCCAGCAGTTGGACAGGGGACAATCAGCCCCAGCATTTT
NA TRBJ2-7 TRBV11-2 NA CASSLDFGISYEQYF TGTGCCAGCAGCTTAGACTTCGGGATCTCCTACGAGCAGTACTTC
NA TRBJ2-3 TRBV4-1 NA CASSQERGDTQYF TGCGCCAGCAGCCAAGAACGGGGAGATACGCAGTATTTT
TRBD1 TRBJ1-4 TRBV9 once CASSPLGTGGEKLFF TGTGCCAGCAGCCCCCTCGGGACAGGAGGTGAAAAACTGTTTTTT